This T cell receptor beta chain was sequenced during a study of Graves' ophthalmopathy and Graves' hyperthyroidism. The CDR3 is made up of 17 amino acids. Germline assignment: CDR1 MGHDK and CDR2 SYGVNS. The V and J ends lost 8 bases and 3 bases respectively, with 23 bases between them. This clonotype was picked up a small number of times. RNA transcripts were the source from which TCR beta CDR3 regions were amplified. First-round RT-PCR relied on HTBI primers, and a second-round multiplex PCR came next. TCRdb ran MiXCR on the multiplex PCR reads and lists one entry per CDR3 protein. The sample carries over a million distinct CDR3 sequences, 36% recorded once.

This TCR derives from an adult man with Graves' hyperthyroidism. This chain uses TRBV25-1 with TRBJ1-5; a weak D match, TRBD1 (6 bases). The sample consisted of peripheral blood or thyroid tissue (not recorded which). In nucleotides, the CDR3 is TGTGCCAGCTCATTCGAGGGGGAGACGGTCCCCAATCAGCCCCAGCATTTT. Translation: CASSFEGETVPNQPQHF.